This TCR beta chain was captured in a study of T cell responses to AZD1222 COVID-19 vaccine. Findings and caveats of the study: Across spike, vaccine-associated CD4 TCRs were found, dominant at 160-218 and 743-854. Among the donors, most were white British and more were female, and clonal diversity was possibly underestimated. Without day 14 samples, only post-peak T cell repertoires were studied. Baseline serology detected seropositivity in only 5 to 7 AZD1222 recipients.

Here immunoSEQ multiplex PCR was the method, and the copy in TCRdb shows in-frame clones only, minus some. Here the sample spans some 140,000 clones, under 95% being singletons. This clone came up once. No antigen is known for it. Sequenced material: peripheral blood, taken on day 0 of AZD1222 vaccination. This TCR came from an adult in good health.

CDR3 loop: CASSFPGRSTEAFF. The DNA of the CDR3 is TGTGCCAGCAGCTTCCCAGGGCGGTCCACTGAAGCTTTCTTT. The gene calls are TRBV7-9 and TRBJ1-1, with a tentative D call TRBD1 (5 bases). CDR1 and CDR2 (germline): SEHNR, FQNEAQ (reference sequence). Trimming removed 3 bases from V and 4 bases from J, with 12 bases in between. This CDR3 is built from 14 residues.